These 31 T cell receptor beta chains came from one sample sequenced in a study of T cell changes during pregnancy in multiple sclerosis. TCRdb's copy holds only in-frame clones and misses some; the assay was immunoSEQ multiplex PCR. This sample has some 100,000 clones, with 90% to 95% found just once. Source: peripheral blood, taken before pregnancy. The receptors originated from a female donor with multiple sclerosis, enrolled in a pregnancy study.

The rearrangement uses TRBV27 and TRBJ2-2; D unresolved. CDR1 is MNHEY, CDR2 SMNVEV, per germline (reference sequence). V lost 8 bases, J lost 5 bases, and 9 bases lay in between. There are 12 residues in the CDR3. The CDR3 nucleotides are TGTGCCAGCGGAGTAAGGACCGGGGAGCTGTTTTTT. It translates to CASGVRTGELFF.

The chain has TRBV7-2 and TRBJ2-5; maybe TRBD1 (6 bases). V lost 5 bases to trimming and J lost 4 bases, with 14 bases between them. The germline V gene encodes CDR1 SGHTA and CDR2 FQGNSA. This CDR3 is built from 14 residues. The CDR3 spells CASSRQAGPETQYF. The DNA of the CDR3 is TGTGCCAGCAGCCGACAGGCCGGTCCAGAGACCCAGTACTTC.

The chain recombines TRBV27 with TRBJ2-4; TRBD2 might be the D (6 bases). There are 18 residues in the CDR3. V dropped 4 bases and J dropped 3 bases, with 22 bases sitting between them. Per germline, CDR1 MNHEY and CDR2 SMNVEV (reference sequence). In DNA, the CDR3 is TGTGCCAGCAGTTCTGGTGCGGGGCAAGGGGTCGGCAAAAACATTCAGTACTTC. This translates into CASSSGAGQGVGKNIQYF.

CDR3 loop: CASSSGTGPTKLFF. The CDR3 nucleotides read TGTGCCAGCAGCTCCGGGACAGGACCGACAAAACTGTTTTTT. This sequence joins TRBV5-6 and TRBJ1-4, with TRBD1 matching over 8 bases. V shed 3 bases, J shed 10 bases, and the junction held 8 bases outside the gene matches. This CDR3 comprises 14 residues. In germline, CDR1 is SGHDT, CDR2 YYEEEE.

This clone was recorded once. The V call is TRBV7-9, the J call TRBJ2-7; 7 bases fit TRBD1. The CDR3 has 15 amino acids. Losses at the gene ends were 5 bases for V and 2 bases for J; bases not matched to a gene: 9. Germline V gives CDR1 SEHNR, CDR2 FQNEAQ (reference sequence). CDR3 bases: TGTGCCAGCAGCCCCGTGACAGGGCGTACCTACGAGCAGTACTTC. Its translation: CASSPVTGRTYEQYF.

This clone was observed a single time. The chain carries TRBV7-3 and TRBJ2-3; D is undetermined. The length of the CDR3 is 12 residues. Trimming removed 4 bases at V and 3 bases at J, with 5 bases between. Germline-derived CDR1 and CDR2 are SGHTA and FQGTGA. The CDR3 is CASSSSTDTQYF. CDR3 DNA sequence: TGTGCCAGCAGCTCCTCTACAGATACGCAGTATTTT. Combining the CDR3 with reference TRBV7-3 and TRBJ2-3 gives the whole variable domain GAGVSQTPSNKVTEKGKYVELRCDPISGHTALYWYRQSLGQGPEFLIYFQGTGAADDSGLPNDRFFAVRPEGSVSTLKIQRTERGDSAVYLCASSSSTDTQYFGPGTRLTVL.

This chain uses TRBV5-4 with TRBJ2-1, with 7 bases identical to TRBD2. The V segment lost 4 bases and the J segment 6 bases; nucleotides outside the gene matches: 7. The CDR3 is 14 amino acids. The germline V gene has CDR1 SGHNT and CDR2 YYREEE (reference sequence). The CDR3 here is CASSQGTNPNEQFF. DNA of the CDR3: TGTGCCAGCAGCCAAGGGACTAACCCCAATGAGCAGTTCTTC.

This clone was observed a single time. The chain recombines TRBV19 with TRBJ2-1, with D possibly matching TRBD2 (6 bases). The CDR3 totals 16 residues. Germline-derived CDR1 and CDR2 are LNHDA and SQIVND (reference sequence). Trimming removed 5 bases at V and 10 bases at J, with 24 bases between. CDR3 bases: TGTGCCAGTAGTCCCACCCCGACTAGTTTTCAGGTAGAGCAGTTCTTC. It yields the protein CASSPTPTSFQVEQFF.

The rearrangement joins TRBV28 to TRBJ1-5; unclear D gene. The CDR3 spans 14 residues. V was shortened by 6 bases and J by 0 bases, with 9 bases between the two germline ends. Looked up from germline, CDR1 is MDHEN and CDR2 is SYDVKM. CDR3 in amino acids: CASRTYYSNQPQHF. CDR3 bases: TGTGCCAGCAGAACCTATTATAGCAATCAGCCCCAGCATTTT.

V is TRBV5-1 and J is TRBJ1-1, with D tentatively TRBD1 (5 bases). This CDR3 spans 16 amino acids. Germline V gives CDR1 SGHRS, CDR2 YFSETQ. The V and J ends lost 4 bases and 0 bases respectively, with 16 bases between them. CDR3 nucleotides: TGCGCCAGCAGCAGATACCGCAGGGCAATGAACACTGAAGCTTTCTTT. Its translation is CASSRYRRAMNTEAFF.

J is TRBJ2-7 and V is TRBV6-1; D possibly corresponds to TRBD1 (6 bases). Germline-derived CDR1 and CDR2 are MNHNS and SASEGT. V was pared by 4 bases and J by 1 base, with 11 bases between. The CDR3 consists of 14 residues. CDR3 sequence reads: CASSGRGSSYEQYF. CDR3 DNA: TGTGCCAGCAGTGGTAGGGGGAGTTCCTACGAGCAGTACTTC.

The chain has TRBV5-6 and TRBJ1-1, with 9 bases fitting TRBD1. Trimming at V came to 1 base and at J to 3 bases, leaving 16 bases not matched to a gene. Per the germline V gene, CDR1 is SGHDT and CDR2 is YYEEEE. This CDR3 has 19 residues. The CDR3 sequence: CASSLIGWGQGRVDTEAFF. The CDR3 coding sequence is TGTGCCAGCAGCTTGATTGGGTGGGGACAGGGCAGGGTCGACACTGAAGCTTTCTTT. Full variable domain (rest looked up from reference TRBV5-6 and TRBJ1-1): DAGVTQSPTHLIKTRGQQVTLRCSPKSGHDTVSWYQQALGQGPQFIFQYYEEEERQRGNFPDRFSGHQFPNYSSELNVNALLLGDSALYLCASSLIGWGQGRVDTEAFFGQGTRLTVV.

The chain links TRBV7-3 to TRBJ2-3; 12 bases line up with TRBD1. The CDR3 has 14 amino acids. Germline-derived CDR1 and CDR2 are SGHTA and FQGTGA. The trim removed 6 bases at V and 4 bases at J, leaving 2 bases unmatched. CDR3 region: CASSGTGGPDTQYF. CDR3 nucleotide sequence: TGTGCCAGCAGTGGGACAGGGGGCCCAGATACGCAGTATTTT.

The chain links TRBV7-9 to TRBJ2-7; 7 positions agree with TRBD1. CDR1 is SEHNR and CDR2 is FQNEAQ in the germline V gene (reference sequence). Trimming took 3 bases from V and 1 from J; bases not matched to a gene: 6. The CDR3 sequence is 15 residues long. The CDR3 is CASSLTGTASYEQYF. DNA for the CDR3: TGTGCCAGCAGCTTGACCGGGACAGCTTCCTACGAGCAGTACTTC.

In its sample, this clone was seen once. The V gene is TRBV15, the J gene TRBJ1-3, with D unresolved. The V gene lost 0 bases and the J gene lost 3 bases, with 6 bases spanning the gap. This CDR3 has 14 amino acids. The germline V gene encodes CDR1 LNHNV and CDR2 YYDKDF (reference sequence). In nucleotides, the CDR3 is TGTGCCACCAGCAGAGATATTAATGGAAACACCATATATTTT. It encodes CATSRDINGNTIYF.

This clone has a single count. The V gene is TRBV5-1, the J gene TRBJ2-2; tentative D call: TRBD1 (5 bases). This CDR3 has 18 residues. Germline CDR1 is SGHRS and CDR2 is YFSETQ. The V end lost 0 bases, the J end lost 0 bases, and 15 bases lay between the germline ends. The CDR3 loop reads CASSLARGGAANTGELFF. CDR3 sequence (DNA): TGCGCCAGCAGCTTGGCAAGGGGCGGAGCCGCGAACACCGGGGAGCTGTTTTTT.

CDR3 in amino acids: CASRQGATGYTF. As DNA, the CDR3 is TGCGCCAGCCGACAGGGCGCCACTGGCTACACCTTC. J is TRBJ1-2 and V is TRBV23-1; 7 nucleotides line up with TRBD1. TRBV23-1 is annotated as an ORF whose role is uncertain. This CDR3 has 12 amino acids. J was trimmed by 7 bases and V by 8 bases; bases with no gene match: 7.

The chain links TRBV5-1 to TRBJ1-1; D not resolved. The length of the CDR3 is 14 residues. From germline, CDR1 is SGHRS and CDR2 YFSETQ. Trimming pared 4 bases from V and 1 base from J, leaving 11 bases between. The CDR3 here is CASSPINTNTEAFF. The CDR3 DNA reads TGCGCCAGCAGCCCGATAAACACGAACACTGAAGCTTTCTTT.

This clone was counted only a few times. The chain links TRBV6-1 to TRBJ2-7, with TRBD1 matching 11 bases. Germline V gene lookup returns CDR1 MNHNS and CDR2 SASEGT. The CDR3 is 14 residues long. Trimming at V came to 5 bases and at J to 2 bases, leaving 2 bases not matched to a gene. The CDR3 coding sequence is TGTGCCAGCAGTCTGGACAGGGGGCCCTACGAGCAGTACTTC. It codes for CASSLDRGPYEQYF.

V usage is TRBV27 and J usage is TRBJ2-5; 7 nucleotides match TRBD2. The CDR3 sequence is 14 residues long. V shed 3 bases, J shed 5 bases, and the junction held 6 bases outside the gene matches. CDR1 is MNHEY, CDR2 SMNVEV, per germline (reference sequence). CDR3 sequence: CASSFGLGGETQYF. CDR3 bases: TGTGCCAGCAGTTTCGGGCTGGGGGGGGAGACCCAGTACTTC.

The chain joins TRBV4-3 to TRBJ2-2, with a possible D match to TRBD1 (5 bases). V lost 6 bases to trimming and J lost 4 bases, with 12 bases between them. Germline V gene sequence: CDR1 LGHNA, CDR2 YSLEER. CDR3 size: 14 residues. CDR3 loop: CASSGAGGTGELFF. CDR3 nucleotide sequence: TGCGCCAGCAGTGGGGCCGGTGGCACCGGGGAGCTGTTTTTT.

The chain combines TRBV9 with TRBJ2-5; 10 bases are a match to TRBD2. V shed 3 bases and J 7 bases; nucleotides not matched to a gene: 9. CDR3 length: 15 residues. Germline V gene sequence: CDR1 SGDLS, CDR2 YYNGEE. CDR3 protein: CASSASSGGLSTQYF. As DNA, the CDR3 is TGTGCCAGCAGCGCCTCTAGCGGGGGTCTATCGACCCAGTACTTC.

V gene TRBV11-2 combines with J gene TRBJ2-2; unclear D gene. Germline values: CDR1 SGHAT, CDR2 FQNNGV. V gave up 1 base and J gave up 0 bases, with 9 bases separating them. The CDR3 loop spans 16 amino acids. CDR3 protein: CASSLGHGANTGELFF. The CDR3 bases are TGTGCCAGCAGCTTAGGACACGGCGCGAACACCGGGGAGCTGTTTTTT.

This chain joins TRBV7-9 and TRBJ1-4; a possible D gene is TRBD1 (6 bases). Germline-derived CDR1 and CDR2 are SEHNR and FQNEAQ (reference sequence). The CDR3 is 16 amino acids. V lost 2 bases, J lost 5 bases, and 15 bases lay in between. The DNA for the CDR3 is TGTGCCAGCAGCTTAACGTCAGGGGCCTTAAATGAAAAACTGTTTTTT. Translation gives CASSLTSGALNEKLFF.

This chain links TRBV2 with TRBJ2-1, with D possibly matching TRBD1 (6 bases). The V end lost 3 bases, the J end lost 7 bases, and 10 bases lay between the germline ends. From germline, CDR1 is SNHLY and CDR2 FYNNEI. The CDR3 contains 13 residues. CDR3 sequence: CASSDPQGNEQFF. The CDR3 DNA is TGTGCCAGCAGTGACCCCCAGGGGAATGAGCAGTTCTTC.

The rearrangement joins TRBV7-8 to TRBJ1-1; perhaps TRBD1 as D (6 bases). Per the germline V gene, CDR1 is SGHVS and CDR2 is FQNEAQ. V shed 2 bases and J shed 8 bases, with 18 bases lying between them. The CDR3 runs to 15 residues. The CDR3: CASSLLVGGGPEAFF. The CDR3 DNA follows: TGTGCCAGCAGCTTATTGGTTGGGGGGGGCCCAGAAGCTTTCTTT.

The V gene is TRBV7-2, the J gene TRBJ2-3, with D perhaps TRBD2 (5 bases). The CDR3 consists of 12 residues. With 5 bases removed from V and 11 bases from J, the gap between germline ends came to 14 bases. Looked up from germline, CDR1 is SGHTA and CDR2 is FQGNSA. The CDR3 reads CASSPTRREQYF. Here the CDR3 DNA reads TGTGCCAGCAGCCCTACTAGGCGTGAGCAGTATTTT.

The chain combines TRBV9 with TRBJ1-4; TRBD1 matches 10 bases. The CDR3 length is 15 residues. After removal of 3 bases from V and 9 bases from J, the junction contained 8 bases not matched to a gene. The germline gives CDR1 SGDLS, CDR2 YYNGEE. This CDR3 is CASSASLGQGQKLFF. The CDR3 region has the DNA TGTGCCAGCAGCGCTTCGCTGGGACAGGGGCAAAAACTGTTTTTT.

V is TRBV29-1 and J is TRBJ2-5; 11 nucleotides align to TRBD2. The V gene end was trimmed by 8 bases and the J gene end by 5 bases; junction bases not matched to a gene: 7. The CDR3 sequence is 13 residues long. The germline gives CDR1 SQVTM, CDR2 ANQGSEA. CDR3 in DNA: TGCAGCTTAGCGGGAGGGCCTGGGGAGACCCAGTACTTC. As protein: CSLAGGPGETQYF.

This chain links TRBV7-9 with TRBJ1-4; D not resolved. The length of the CDR3 is 15 residues. Germline-derived CDR1 and CDR2 are SEHNR and FQNEAQ (reference sequence). The germline V and J ends were trimmed by 5 bases and 8 bases, with 18 bases remaining between them. DNA of the CDR3: TGTGCCAGCAGCCGTAGCCGGCAGGCGGGGGAAAAACTGTTTTTT. The encoded protein is CASSRSRQAGEKLFF. The full variable domain, rest sourced from reference TRBV7-9 and TRBJ1-4, is DTGVSQNPRHKITKRGQNVTFRCDPISEHNRLYWYRQTLGQGPEFLTYFQNEAQLEKSRLLSDRFSAERPKGSFSTLEIQRTEQGDSAMYLCASSRSRQAGEKLFFGSGTQLSVL.

The V and J genes are TRBV4-1 and TRBJ2-2; 9 bases match TRBD1. The CDR3 consists of 18 residues. Trimming cost V 0 bases and J 4 bases; bases outside gene matches: 9. Germline-derived CDR1 and CDR2 are MGHRA and YSYEKL. CDR3 sequence: CASSQEAQTGGFTGELFF. The CDR3 nucleotides read TGCGCCAGCAGCCAAGAGGCCCAGACAGGGGGTTTCACCGGGGAGCTGTTTTTT.